A single T cell receptor (beta chain) is shown here with its context. Its antigen remains unidentified. Base quality data are lacking; no much larger clone is found one base away. The source of the sample is a study of blood T cell repertoires in COVID-19 (dated by TCRdb to 2018 to 2020). Describing the broader study: Samples from collaborators originated in the United States, Italy and Spain and spanned both the acute and convalescent phases of COVID-19. The samples were drawn from the first 160 participants of the ongoing ImmuneRACE study and from 1,254 subjects provided by 6 global collaborators. The material from the prospective study consisted of cDNA or gDNA derived from T cells, B-cell-depleted T cells, or PBMCs. Sample metadata almost always included a de-identified subject ID, COVID-19 status, age in years and sex. The repertoires were released in a freely available public database intended as a resource for research on the immune response to SARS-CoV-2. HLA class I and class II types, where available, came from metadata supplied by the sample provider rather than from assay-based typing. Subjects who had been exposed to COVID-19, were actively infected with it, or had recovered from it provided the deeply sampled blood TCRbeta repertoires that made up the dataset.

Each collaborating institution followed its own protocols to collect whole blood in K2EDTA tubes. For TCRbeta analysis, collaborators shipped samples as frozen whole blood, isolated PBMCs, or DNA extracted from either of those sample types. General study outcomes and caveats: Clinical and demographic metadata were provided uncurated, with the amount varying by source and participant.

From its cysteine to its phenylalanine, the CDR3 spans 13 amino acids. Only the CDR3 DNA stays, 39 bases, in frame from base 1. The germline V gene yields SGHNT for CDR1 and YENEEA for CDR2. V lost 6 bases and J lost 3 bases; the stretch between them is 11 bases long. TCRbeta CDR3 regions were amplified from genomic DNA by means of the immunoSEQ Assay, a bias-controlled multiplex PCR. The authors' analysis ran thus. The number of nucleated cells in each sample was estimated from the amplification of reference gene primers within the assay. To quantify the absolute abundance of each unique TCRbeta CDR3 rearrangement, sequence reads were collapsed and filtered. Productive Simpson clonality was computed per sample as the square root of Simpson's diversity index over productive rearrangements. The immuneACCESS repertoire file appears here via TCRdb, limited to in-frame rearrangements. These files lack a portion of the clones; in checked studies, under half of the deficit traces to unresolved V genes, and the cause of the others is not known. That table supplies the V and J calls and clone size; D and trimming were determined from the DNA. The sample table records fewer than 250,000 clones; around 83% of these occur just once. The ten largest clones add up to 2.5% to 3% of the sample.

Source material: peripheral blood. The origin of this receptor is a man aged 50 to 60 with active or convalescent COVID-19. The chain is made from TRBV11-3 and TRBJ1-1; the D gene remains uncertain. The CDR3 reads CASSKDGDTEAFF. The DNA is as follows: TGTGCCAGCAGTAAGGACGGGGACACTGAAGCTTTCTTT.